Below, 2 T cell receptor beta chains from the same sample are listed, as sequenced in a study of identical twins. TCRdb ran MiXCR on the 5' RACE reads and lists one entry per CDR3 protein. The table has fewer than 550,000 distinct CDR3 sequences, 14% seen once. This sample also appeared in a second study, on yellow fever vaccine responses in identical twins.

Sequenced material: CD4+ T cells sorted from blood. The receptors here all came from a woman in her late teens or twenties in good health.

This clonotype was counted between two and nine times. The chain combines TRBV12-3 or TRBV12-4 with TRBJ2-2; the D is unclear. The V end lost 2 bases, the J end lost 4 bases, and 5 bases lay between the germline ends. The CDR3 spans 13 residues. The CDR3 loop reads CASSLRFTGELFF. The CDR3 DNA reads as TGTGCCAGCAGTTTAAGGTTCACCGGGGAGCTGTTTTTT.

As concerns this clonotype: Germline is not matched at one junction end, which may reflect a read error. J is TRBJ2-1 and V is TRBV6-6; D gene ambiguous. The CDR3 totals 12 residues. Germline V gene lookup returns CDR1 MNHNY and CDR2 SVGAGI (reference sequence). This CDR3 reads CASNLDLNGQFF. The CDR3 region has the DNA TGTGCCAGCAATTTGGACCTCAATGGGCAGTTCTTC.